This T cell receptor beta chain was retrieved from a study of shared clonotypes between healthy human individuals. Study results and limitations: A handful of donors shared about 5% of their naive CD4 clonotypes. Generally, naive subsets came out with larger estimated richness than memory subsets.

Donors, without exception, were Caucasian adults residing in Nashville, Tennessee. A CD45RA-negative memory subset and a CD45RA+ naive subset were separated from the CD4+ cells. This clone is a singleton in its sample. Its antigen is not known. Sequenced by immunoSEQ multiplex PCR; TCRdb stores in-frame clones only, minus some. The data contain fewer than 2.5 million clones, 90% to 95% of them seen just once; the ten biggest clones take up about 0.39%. This receptor was taken from a man between 18 and 29 years old in good health. Some clones in this sample may be carry-over from other donors' samples. Sequencing input: naive CD4+ T cells from PBMCs. Subset reported: CD45RA+ positively selected.

CDR3 nucleotide sequence: TGTGCCAGCAGCTTGGGGCAATACGAGCAGTACTTC. The encoded protein is CASSLGQYEQYF. This chain uses TRBV5-6 with TRBJ2-5; D gene ambiguous. The J call may be mistaken, given a closer DNA end match to TRBJ2-7. Germline CDR1 reads SGHDT; CDR2 reads YYEEEE. The CDR3 contains 12 residues.